The clone carrying this T cell receptor (beta chain) showed up just a few times. In the authors' workflow: It was from reference gene primer amplification that nucleated cell counts were estimated. This table comes from immunoSEQ multiplex PCR, and its TCRdb copy is limited to in-frame clones, with some not included. V, J and clone size are those of that table, while D and trimming were read from the DNA. The profile covers 250,000 to 350,000 clones, with about four fifths appearing a single time and approximately 1.2% taken by the ten largest. The entry originates in a study of blood T cell repertoires in COVID-19. About the research overall: Collection of acute and convalescent COVID-19 samples took place in the United States, Italy and Spain. The analysed material was cDNA or gDNA that came from T cells, B-cell-depleted T cells, or PBMCs.

V was clipped by 6 bases and J by 6 bases; unmatched bases: 13. The CDR3 runs to 17 residues. Per the germline V gene, CDR1 is SNHLY and CDR2 is FYNNEI. This rearrangement joins TRBV2 to TRBJ2-2; the match to TRBD1 covers 10 bases. This TCR was recovered from a woman aged 45-60 years with acute or convalescent COVID-19. The sample comprised peripheral blood. The CDR3 bases are TGTGCCAGCAGCCCCCCTCCGGGACAGGGGATCTCCGGGGAGCTGTTTTTT. Translated, it gives CASSPPPGQGISGELFF.